A single sample gave rise to the 3 T cell receptor beta chains below, sequenced in a study of T cells after posttransplantation cyclophosphamide. TCRdb's copy holds only in-frame clones and misses some; the assay was immunoSEQ multiplex PCR. The sample lists approximately 35,000 clones, none appearing once, the ten largest making up roughly 1.1%. Sequenced sample: PBMCs. The receptor set was obtained from a girl aged 10 to 17 in good health, CMV-negative, and a related stem cell transplant donor.

This clone was counted only a few times. The CDR3 DNA is TGTGCCAGCGGGGGGTACAATGAGCAGTTCTTC. As protein: CASGGYNEQFF. V is TRBV11-2 and J is TRBJ2-1; the D gene is possibly TRBD2 (6 bases). From germline, CDR1 is SGHAT and CDR2 FQNNGV. The V end was cut by 8 bases, the J end by 4 bases, with 6 bases between. There are 11 residues in the CDR3.

There are many counts of this clone. This rearrangement joins TRBV29-1 to TRBJ1-2, with TRBD1 matching 7 bases. CDR3 length equals 12 residues. Per the germline V gene, CDR1 is SQVTM and CDR2 is ANQGSEA. The ends lost 4 bases at V and 5 bases at J; junction bases unmatched: 4. The CDR3 region is CSVVTGDYGYTF. The CDR3 nucleotides read TGCAGCGTTGTTACAGGGGATTATGGCTACACCTTC.

The chain combines TRBV4-2 with TRBJ1-3; the D is unclear. This CDR3 comprises 15 residues. Germline lookup yields CDR1 LGHNA and CDR2 YNFKEQ. V dropped 0 bases and J dropped 1 base, with 7 bases sitting between them. CDR3 sequence reads: CASSQDGTSGNTIYF. In DNA form, the CDR3 reads TGTGCCAGCAGCCAAGATGGTACATCTGGAAACACCATATATTTT.